Presented here are 10 T cell receptor beta chains from one specimen sequenced in a study of early T cells in non-severe SARS-CoV-2 infection. TCRdb fed the 5' RACE reads into MiXCR, producing one record per CDR3 protein. The sample records approximately 50,000 distinct CDR3 sequences, about a tenth being singletons. The sample was whole blood. Source of these receptors: an adult who was a healthcare worker with PCR-confirmed SARS-CoV-2 infection or an uninfected control (not recorded which).

The chain couples TRBV6-1 to TRBJ2-7; TRBD2 agrees at 11 bases. Unmatched junction bases numbered 2, after V lost 6 bases and J lost 4 bases. The germline V gene encodes CDR1 MNHNS and CDR2 SASEGT. The CDR3 has 13 residues. CDR3: CASRASGRYEQYF. The CDR3 DNA reads TGTGCCAGCAGGGCTAGCGGGAGGTACGAGCAGTACTTC.

This clonotype was counted at least ten times. The V call is TRBV11-2, the J call TRBJ1-1; the D gene is possibly TRBD1 (5 bases). In germline, CDR1 is SGHAT, CDR2 FQNNGV. Trimming stripped 0 bases from V and 0 bases from J, with 8 bases between. The length of the CDR3 is 15 residues. The CDR3 region is CASSLEGEMNTEAFF. The DNA for the CDR3 is TGTGCCAGCAGCTTAGAGGGGGAAATGAACACTGAAGCTTTCTTT.

This clonotype was found a few times. The V call is TRBV18, the J call TRBJ1-5; D ambiguous. Per germline, CDR1 KGHSH and CDR2 LQKENI. The CDR3 consists of 16 residues. V was pared by 1 base and J by 6 bases, with 16 bases between. CDR3 in amino acids: CASSPREVAPSQPQHF. CDR3 DNA: TGTGCCAGCTCACCACGGGAAGTAGCCCCTAGTCAGCCCCAGCATTTT.

V and J are TRBV29-1 and TRBJ2-5, with TRBD2 identical over 10 bases. This CDR3 is 14 amino acids long. Per the germline V gene, CDR1 is SQVTM and CDR2 is ANQGSEA. With V trimmed by 2 bases and J by 6 bases, 6 bases remained unmatched. CDR3 loop: CSVEPLAGEQTQYF. The CDR3 DNA sequence: TGCAGCGTTGAACCCCTAGCGGGAGAACAGACCCAGTACTTC. The full variable domain, rest sourced from reference TRBV29-1 and TRBJ2-5, is SAVISQKPSRDICQRGTSLTIQCQVDSQVTMMFWYRQQPGQSLTLIATANQGSEATYESGFVIDKFPISRPNLTFSTLTVSNMSPEDSSIYLCSVEPLAGEQTQYFGPGTRLLVL.

At least ten counts were recorded for this clonotype. The chain links TRBV6-5 to TRBJ1-1; possibly TRBD1 for D (6 bases). The V gene lost 6 bases and the J gene lost 2 bases, with 13 bases spanning the gap. The CDR3 is 14 residues long. The V gene's germline CDR1 is MNHEY and CDR2 SVGAGI. This chain's CDR3 is CASRLQGLNTEAFF. The CDR3 DNA reads as TGTGCCAGCAGATTACAGGGTCTTAACACTGAAGCTTTCTTT.

This clonotype was observed many times. The gene calls are TRBV6-1 and TRBJ1-1; no clear D. Between the trimmed V and J ends, which lost 1 base and 1 base, there was a span of 10 bases. CDR1 is MNHNS and CDR2 is SASEGT in the germline V gene. The CDR3 is 15 residues long. CDR3 nucleotide sequence: TGTGCCAGCAGTGAAGGGTTTTTGGGGAACACTGAAGCTTTCTTT. Translation gives CASSEGFLGNTEAFF.

This clonotype turned up a few times. This chain connects TRBV15 to TRBJ2-7; D uncertain. The CDR3 spans 13 residues. Looked up from germline, CDR1 is LNHNV and CDR2 is YYDKDF (reference sequence). Trimming stripped 1 base from V and 5 bases from J, with 9 bases between. Here the CDR3 reads CATSRVRVDEQYF. The CDR3 DNA is TGTGCCACCAGCAGAGTTCGGGTTGACGAGCAGTACTTC.

The chain uses TRBV7-2 and TRBJ2-3, with TRBD1 identical over 8 bases. Germline V gives CDR1 SGHTA, CDR2 FQGNSA. The CDR3 has 14 amino acids. V dropped 3 bases and J dropped 6; count of bases not matched to a gene: 5. The CDR3 region has the DNA TGTGCCAGCAGCTTGGACAGGGCGTTGGATACGCAGTATTTT. It codes for CASSLDRALDTQYF.

This clonotype showed up many times. The chain combines TRBV7-2 with TRBJ1-5; D gene unclear. The length of the CDR3 is 13 residues. Germline V gene lookup returns CDR1 SGHTA and CDR2 FQGNSA. V was cut by 1 base and J by 6 bases, with 7 bases left in between. CDR3 in amino acids: CASSLEWSQPQHF. Here the CDR3 DNA reads TGTGCCAGCAGCTTAGAATGGTCTCAGCCCCAGCATTTT.

This clonotype was seen at least ten times. The V and J genes are TRBV12-3 or TRBV12-4 and TRBJ1-2; D is possibly TRBD1 (5 bases). CDR3 size: 15 residues. Trimming left V 5 bases short and J 4 bases short, with 17 bases between. The CDR3 nucleotides read TGTGCCAGCAGTGGGACCACTGGGATATTCTATGGCTACACCTTC. This translates into CASSGTTGIFYGYTF.